Listed below are T cell receptor beta chains from one sample, sequenced in a study of T cell repertoires in breast cancer. In TCRdb, the emulsion pairing reads were re-called with MiXCR into one record per CDR3 protein. Among nearly 40,000 distinct CDR3 sequences listed, about 50% were seen once. Sample: CD8+ T cells. The receptor set was obtained from a pool of human donors with breast cancer or a healthy control (not recorded which). CDR3s include the opening cysteine and the closing phenylalanine or tryptophan. A D gene is named only where the DNA matches it firmly. The size entry is marked missing in some rows and otherwise reads once, few, many or a size class.

v_call	j_call	clone_size	d_call	cdr3_aa	cdr3_nt
TRBV7-9	TRBJ2-1	-	TRBD2	CASSPTSGGAISYNEQFF	TGTGCCAGCAGCCCGACTAGCGGGGGGGCCATCTCCTACAATGAGCAGTTCTTC
TRBV27	TRBJ1-5	many	-	CASRGSPRDQPQHF	TGTGCCAGCCGAGGCAGCCCGAGGGATCAGCCCCAGCATTTT
TRBV12-3/TRBV12-4	TRBJ2-1	few	-	CASSGKTYNEQFF	TGTGCCAGCAGTGGCAAAACCTACAATGAGCAGTTCTTC
TRBV30	TRBJ2-1	few	TRBD2	CAWSVRGGGINEQFF	TGTGCCTGGAGTGTAAGGGGCGGGGGAATCAATGAGCAGTTCTTC
TRBV19	TRBJ1-2	-	-	CASTFGGINYGYTF	TGTGCCAGCACGTTCGGCGGAATTAACTATGGCTACACCTTC
TRBV19	TRBJ2-1	-	TRBD2	CASRVSGRWGNEQFF	TGTGCCAGCCGCGTCAGCGGGAGGTGGGGCAATGAGCAGTTCTTC
TRBV29-1	TRBJ2-7	-	TRBD1	CSARDRGYEQYF	TGCAGCGCTCGGGACAGGGGTTACGAGCAGTACTTC
TRBV2	TRBJ2-7	-	TRBD2	CASTLPGAAGDEQYF	TGTGCCAGCACCCTGCCCGGGGCGGCGGGGGATGAGCAGTACTTC
TRBV20-1	TRBJ2-1	-	TRBD1	CSARGIDRVTNEQFF	TGCAGTGCTAGGGGGATCGACAGGGTAACGAATGAGCAGTTCTTC
TRBV29-1	TRBJ2-7	-	TRBD1	CSVSQGAPYEQYF	TGCAGCGTTAGCCAGGGGGCGCCGTACGAGCAGTACTTC
TRBV12-3/TRBV12-4	TRBJ2-7	-	TRBD1	CASSFGTGPPISYEQYF	TGTGCCAGCAGTTTTGGGACAGGTCCTCCAATATCCTACGAGCAGTACTTC
TRBV4-2	TRBJ1-6	once	-	CASSQNRENSPLHF	TGTGCCAGCAGCCAGAACAGGGAGAATTCACCCCTCCACTTT
TRBV6-1	TRBJ1-5	-	TRBD1	CASSEATGGNQPQHF	TGTGCCAGCAGTGAAGCAACAGGGGGCAATCAGCCCCAGCATTTT
TRBV7-2	TRBJ2-5	-	TRBD2	CASRRTSGTQETQYF	TGTGCCAGCAGGCGGACTAGCGGGACTCAAGAGACCCAGTACTTC
TRBV4-1	TRBJ1-5	few	-	CASSQETVGQPQHF	TGCGCCAGCAGCCAAGAGACGGTGGGACAGCCCCAGCATTTT
TRBV2	TRBJ2-1	-	-	CASSELAGMSASSYNEQFF	TGTGCCAGCAGTGAATTGGCAGGGATGAGCGCAAGTTCCTACAATGAGCAGTTCTTC
TRBV20-1	TRBJ2-3	-	-	CSALTRTADTQYF	TGCAGTGCGTTGACCCGAACGGCAGATACGCAGTATTTT
TRBV2	TRBJ1-5	-	TRBD1	CASSTDRDQPQHF	TGTGCCAGCAGTACGGACAGGGATCAGCCCCAGCATTTT